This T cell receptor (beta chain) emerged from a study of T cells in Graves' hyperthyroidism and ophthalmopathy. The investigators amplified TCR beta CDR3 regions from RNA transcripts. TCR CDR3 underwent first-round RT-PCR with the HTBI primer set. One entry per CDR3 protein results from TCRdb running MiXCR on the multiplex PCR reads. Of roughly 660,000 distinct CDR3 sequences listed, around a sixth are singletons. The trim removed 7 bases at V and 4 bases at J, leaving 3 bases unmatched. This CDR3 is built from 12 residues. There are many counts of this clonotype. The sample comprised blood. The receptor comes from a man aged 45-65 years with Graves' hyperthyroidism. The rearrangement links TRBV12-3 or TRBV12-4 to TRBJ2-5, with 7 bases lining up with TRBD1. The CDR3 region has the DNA TGTGCCAGCACCGGGACAGTAGAGACCCAGTACTTC. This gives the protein CASTGTVETQYF.